This is a list of T cell receptor beta chains from one sample in a study of blood T cell repertoires in COVID-19. Assay used: immunoSEQ multiplex PCR; TCRdb lists only in-frame clones, some missing. This sample has over 350,000 clones, with around nine tenths found just once. Sequenced input: PBMCs or T cells enriched from blood (not recorded which). Receptors were obtained from a woman aged 30 to 39 with acute COVID-19. The CDR3 runs from the conserved cysteine through the conserved F or W. The D gene is left open where the match is weak. Rows give clone size only sometimes, using once, few, many, or a class for an expanded clone.

V gene: TRBV5-1; J gene: TRBJ2-7; clone size: .; D gene: TRBD2; CDR3 DNA: TGCGCCAGCGGCTCTAGGCCGGGGGGTACGGACGAGCAGTACTTC; CDR3 protein: CASGSRPGGTDEQYF
V gene: TRBV4-1; J gene: TRBJ2-1; clone size: .; D gene: TRBD1; CDR3 DNA: TGCGCCAGCAGCCGAGTGGGATTTGGGACAGGGGCCTACAATGAGCAGTTCTTC; CDR3 protein: CASSRVGFGTGAYNEQFF
V gene: TRBV7-9; J gene: TRBJ1-5; clone size: .; D gene: .; CDR3 DNA: TGTGCCATTGGCGAGGGTGGGCAGTTTAGCAATCAGCCCCAGCATTTT; CDR3 protein: CAIGEGGQFSNQPQHF
V gene: TRBV24-1; J gene: TRBJ2-3; clone size: once; D gene: .; CDR3 DNA: TGTGCCACCGAGTTAGGGGGAACGGGTGGCACAGATACGCAGTATTTT; CDR3 protein: CATELGGTGGTDTQYF
V gene: TRBV10-1; J gene: TRBJ1-1; clone size: once; D gene: .; CDR3 DNA: TGCGCCAGCAGTTCGCGACAGAAGAACACTGAAGCTTTCTTT; CDR3 protein: CASSSRQKNTEAFF
V gene: TRBV7-6; J gene: TRBJ2-2; clone size: few; D gene: .; CDR3 DNA: TGTGCCAGCAGCCCCGCGAGGACCGGGGAGCTGTTTTTT; CDR3 protein: CASSPARTGELFF
V gene: TRBV6-1; J gene: TRBJ2-3; clone size: .; D gene: .; CDR3 DNA: TGTGCCAGCAGTGACCCGAGCACAGATACGCAGTATTTT; CDR3 protein: CASSDPSTDTQYF
V gene: TRBV11-2; J gene: TRBJ1-1; clone size: .; D gene: .; CDR3 DNA: TGTGCCAGCAGCCCCCCTGCGTCTAGGAGTGAAGCTTTCTTT; CDR3 protein: CASSPPASRSEAFF
V gene: TRBV4-1; J gene: TRBJ2-2; clone size: .; D gene: .; CDR3 DNA: TGCGCCAGCAGCCAGGAGGCTCATGGGGCTAGCGCCACCGGGGAGCTGTTTTTT; CDR3 protein: CASSQEAHGASATGELFF
V gene: TRBV29-1; J gene: TRBJ2-4; clone size: once; D gene: TRBD2; CDR3 DNA: TGCAGCGTTGGCCCGCCTGCGGGGGTCGGAAACATTCAGTACTTC; CDR3 protein: CSVGPPAGVGNIQYF
V gene: TRBV30; J gene: TRBJ1-2; clone size: .; D gene: .; CDR3 DNA: TGTGCCTGGAGTCCTACCGATAACTATGGCTACACCTTC; CDR3 protein: CAWSPTDNYGYTF
V gene: TRBV19; J gene: TRBJ1-1; clone size: .; D gene: TRBD1; CDR3 DNA: TGTGCCAGTAGTATAGGTAGGACAGGGTCTCTCGTACCCGAAGCTTTCTTT; CDR3 protein: CASSIGRTGSLVPEAFF
V gene: TRBV6-2/TRBV6-3; J gene: TRBJ1-2; clone size: once; D gene: .; CDR3 DNA: TGTGCCAGCAGTACCAGAAGGGGCTATGGCTACACCTTC; CDR3 protein: CASSTRRGYGYTF
V gene: TRBV3-1/TRBV3-2; J gene: TRBJ2-1; clone size: .; D gene: TRBD2; CDR3 DNA: TGTGCCAGCAGCCAAGGGAGGCGGGGGGGCGATCAGTTCTTC; CDR3 protein: CASSQGRRGGDQFF
V gene: TRBV5-1; J gene: TRBJ2-5; clone size: .; D gene: .; CDR3 DNA: TGCGCCAGCAGCCCAAACAGGGTCCGCCAAGAGACCCAGTACTTC; CDR3 protein: CASSPNRVRQETQYF
V gene: TRBV24-1; J gene: TRBJ2-1; clone size: .; D gene: .; CDR3 DNA: TGTGCCACCAGTGAAAGGCGGGGGCCATCCTACAATGAGCAGTTCTTC; CDR3 protein: CATSERRGPSYNEQFF
V gene: TRBV9; J gene: TRBJ1-5; clone size: .; D gene: .; CDR3 DNA: TGTGCCAGCAGCGTCGGGGGGTATAGCAATCAGCCCCAGCATTTT; CDR3 protein: CASSVGGYSNQPQHF
V gene: TRBV20-1; J gene: TRBJ1-6; clone size: .; D gene: .; CDR3 DNA: TGCAGTGCTAGTCGGACAGATTATAATTCACCCCTCCACTTT; CDR3 protein: CSASRTDYNSPLHF
V gene: TRBV7-2; J gene: TRBJ2-1; clone size: .; D gene: .; CDR3 DNA: TGTGCCAGCAGCTCTAGCTCCTACAATGAGCAGTTCTTC; CDR3 protein: CASSSSSYNEQFF
V gene: TRBV3-1/TRBV3-2; J gene: TRBJ1-4; clone size: .; D gene: .; CDR3 DNA: TGTGCCAGCAGCCAAGCCGGGACACGCGAAAAACTGTTTTTT; CDR3 protein: CASSQAGTREKLFF
V gene: TRBV1; J gene: TRBJ1-2; clone size: .; D gene: .; CDR3 DNA: TGCACCAGCAGCCCTCCCGGGAGGTGTGGCTACACCTTC; CDR3 protein: CTSSPPGRCGYTF
V gene: TRBV7-9; J gene: TRBJ2-7; clone size: .; D gene: TRBD1; CDR3 DNA: TGTGCCAGCAGCTTGGGACAGGGTCTCGACGAGCAGTACTTC; CDR3 protein: CASSLGQGLDEQYF
V gene: TRBV7-9; J gene: TRBJ2-4; clone size: .; D gene: .; CDR3 DNA: TGTGCCAGCAGCTGGTTCCGGGAACCAAAGAGAGAAAACATTCAGTACTTC; CDR3 protein: CASSWFREPKRENIQYF
V gene: TRBV4-3; J gene: TRBJ2-3; clone size: .; D gene: TRBD2; CDR3 DNA: TGCGCCAGCAGCCAAGGCCCCAGCGGGGGGGCCAGAGATACGCAGTATTTT; CDR3 protein: CASSQGPSGGARDTQYF
V gene: TRBV5-1; J gene: TRBJ1-1; clone size: .; D gene: .; CDR3 DNA: TGCGCCAGCAGCTTGGTCGCGGACATGAACACTGAAGCTTTCTTT; CDR3 protein: CASSLVADMNTEAFF
V gene: TRBV20-1; J gene: TRBJ2-3; clone size: .; D gene: .; CDR3 DNA: TGCAGTGCTAGTCTTACCGGGATCAGACCAGATACGCAGTATTTT; CDR3 protein: CSASLTGIRPDTQYF
V gene: TRBV7-2; J gene: TRBJ1-4; clone size: .; D gene: .; CDR3 DNA: TGTGCCAGCAGCTTGAACAGGGCAAATGAAAAACTGTTTTTT; CDR3 protein: CASSLNRANEKLFF
V gene: TRBV7-2; J gene: TRBJ2-1; clone size: .; D gene: TRBD2; CDR3 DNA: TGTGCCAGCAGCTCCGGCGGGGGAACCTACAATGAGCAGTTCTTC; CDR3 protein: CASSSGGGTYNEQFF
V gene: TRBV3-1/TRBV3-2; J gene: TRBJ2-2; clone size: .; D gene: TRBD2; CDR3 DNA: TGTGCCAGCAGCCAAGGCGGACTAGCGGGGGCCACCGGGGAGCTGTTTTTT; CDR3 protein: CASSQGGLAGATGELFF
V gene: TRBV5-1; J gene: TRBJ2-2; clone size: .; D gene: TRBD1; CDR3 DNA: TGCGCCAGCAGCTGGGACAGCGTTGCGGCCGGGGAGCTGTTTTTT; CDR3 protein: CASSWDSVAAGELFF
V gene: TRBV5-1; J gene: TRBJ1-1; clone size: .; D gene: .; CDR3 DNA: TGCGCCAGCAGCTTCAGGGTTGGGAACACTGAAGCTTTCTTT; CDR3 protein: CASSFRVGNTEAFF
V gene: TRBV27; J gene: TRBJ1-2; clone size: .; D gene: TRBD1; CDR3 DNA: TGTGCCAGCAGTCCCAGGGGGACAGGGGGCGGTGGCTACACCTTC; CDR3 protein: CASSPRGTGGGGYTF
V gene: TRBV2; J gene: TRBJ1-4; clone size: once; D gene: .; CDR3 DNA: TGTGCCAGCAGGGGGACTGCAACTAATGAAAAACTGTTTTTT; CDR3 protein: CASRGTATNEKLFF
V gene: TRBV9; J gene: TRBJ2-1; clone size: .; D gene: .; CDR3 DNA: TGTGCCAGCAGCACCAGACAGGGAGGCAATGAGCAGTTCTTC; CDR3 protein: CASSTRQGGNEQFF
V gene: TRBV15; J gene: TRBJ1-1; clone size: .; D gene: TRBD1; CDR3 DNA: TGTGCCACCAGTTCCCCCGGACAGGGGCCTTTCTTT; CDR3 protein: CATSSPGQGPFF
V gene: TRBV4-1; J gene: TRBJ2-5; clone size: .; D gene: TRBD1; CDR3 DNA: TGCGCCAGCAGCCAAGATGACAGGGCCCTCAAGGAGACCCAGTACTTC; CDR3 protein: CASSQDDRALKETQYF
V gene: TRBV5-5; J gene: TRBJ2-1; clone size: once; D gene: TRBD1; CDR3 DNA: TGTGCCAGCAGCTTGGGAAACAGGGGGGCCGGGGACAATGAGCAGTTCTTC; CDR3 protein: CASSLGNRGAGDNEQFF
V gene: TRBV5-1; J gene: TRBJ1-1; clone size: .; D gene: .; CDR3 DNA: TGCGCCAGCAGCTTGGACAGGGCGAGCACTGAAGCTTTCTTT; CDR3 protein: CASSLDRASTEAFF
V gene: TRBV24-1; J gene: TRBJ1-3; clone size: .; D gene: TRBD1; CDR3 DNA: TGTGCCACCAGTGACAGACAGGGGTTCACTGGAAACACCATATATTTT; CDR3 protein: CATSDRQGFTGNTIYF
V gene: TRBV6-1; J gene: TRBJ1-5; clone size: .; D gene: .; CDR3 DNA: TGTGCCAGCAGTGAATTACTTCAGCCCCAGCATTTT; CDR3 protein: CASSELLQPQHF
V gene: TRBV7-2; J gene: TRBJ1-1; clone size: .; D gene: TRBD1; CDR3 DNA: TGTGCCAGCAGCTTAACCTCAACAGGGGGCACTGAAGCTTTCTTT; CDR3 protein: CASSLTSTGGTEAFF
V gene: TRBV5-6; J gene: TRBJ2-7; clone size: .; D gene: TRBD1; CDR3 DNA: TGTGCCAGCAGCTTGGGACCAGGGGGACCCTACGAGCAGTACTTC; CDR3 protein: CASSLGPGGPYEQYF
V gene: TRBV5-1; J gene: TRBJ2-7; clone size: .; D gene: TRBD1; CDR3 DNA: TGCGCCAGCAGCCTAGGGACAGGCTACGAGCAGTACTTC; CDR3 protein: CASSLGTGYEQYF
V gene: TRBV19; J gene: TRBJ2-7; clone size: .; D gene: TRBD1; CDR3 DNA: TGTGCCAGTAGTATTACAGGGGGCGAGCAGTACTTC; CDR3 protein: CASSITGGEQYF
V gene: TRBV12-5; J gene: TRBJ2-5; clone size: .; D gene: .; CDR3 DNA: TGTGCTAGTGGTTTGGACCTTCCAGGGACCCAGTACTTC; CDR3 protein: CASGLDLPGTQYF
V gene: TRBV5-6; J gene: TRBJ1-1; clone size: .; D gene: TRBD1; CDR3 DNA: TGTGCCAGCAGCGCAGCCGGGACAGGGAAGACTGAAGCTTTCTTT; CDR3 protein: CASSAAGTGKTEAFF
V gene: TRBV11-2; J gene: TRBJ1-2; clone size: .; D gene: .; CDR3 DNA: TGTGCCAGCAGCTTAGATCCATCGGGTGGAAACGGCTACACCTTC; CDR3 protein: CASSLDPSGGNGYTF
V gene: TRBV14; J gene: TRBJ2-7; clone size: .; D gene: .; CDR3 DNA: TGTGCCAGCAGCCACCCCCTCAGACAGAAATGGTGCTACGAGCAGTACTTC; CDR3 protein: CASSHPLRQKWCYEQYF
V gene: TRBV29-1; J gene: TRBJ1-2; clone size: .; D gene: .; CDR3 DNA: TGCAGCGTTGAAGCGGGGGGCTATGGCTACACCTTC; CDR3 protein: CSVEAGGYGYTF
V gene: TRBV5-6; J gene: TRBJ1-1; clone size: .; D gene: .; CDR3 DNA: TGTGCCAGCAGCTTCCCCGGCAGGGCGTACGGCACTGAAGCTTTCTTT; CDR3 protein: CASSFPGRAYGTEAFF
V gene: TRBV2; J gene: TRBJ1-1; clone size: .; D gene: .; CDR3 DNA: TGTGCCAGCAGTCCGACACAGGGGAACACTGAAGCTTTCTTT; CDR3 protein: CASSPTQGNTEAFF
V gene: TRBV7-9; J gene: TRBJ1-6; clone size: few; D gene: .; CDR3 DNA: TGTGCCAGCAGCTTAGAAGGAGTTGCACCCCTCCACTTT; CDR3 protein: CASSLEGVAPLHF
V gene: TRBV6-1; J gene: TRBJ1-5; clone size: .; D gene: TRBD1; CDR3 DNA: TGTGCCAGCAGTGATTGGGACAGGAGGGACAATCAGCCCCAGCATTTT; CDR3 protein: CASSDWDRRDNQPQHF
V gene: TRBV18; J gene: TRBJ1-4; clone size: .; D gene: TRBD1; CDR3 DNA: TGTGCCAGCTCATCGGGACAGGGGAGTCGTGAAAAACTGTTTTTT; CDR3 protein: CASSSGQGSREKLFF